Described below is a single TCR beta chain sequence and its context. These data come from a study of OX40 agonist ivuxolimab in advanced cancers. Study information: Patients received ivuxolimab, an agonistic anti-OX40 (CD134) antibody.

The method was immunoSEQ multiplex PCR; TCRdb's version includes in-frame clones alone and lacks a portion of them. The sample gives 35,000 to 45,000 clones, about four fifths of which show up once; about 2.1% is in the top ten. This CDR3 comprises 17 residues. The germline gives CDR1 SGDLS, CDR2 YYNGEE. The V segment lost 0 bases and the J segment 4 bases; nucleotides outside the gene matches: 7. Systemic immunosuppression or autoimmune disease history was grounds to exclude patients. The chain is built from TRBV9 and TRBJ2-2, with 9 bases identical to TRBD2. The sequencing here drew on CD4+ or CD8+ T cells sorted from blood, taken in a trial of the OX40 agonist ivuxolimab. This clonotype originated in an adult with an advanced solid tumor such as melanoma, head and neck, liver or kidney cancer. CDR3 protein: CASSVGAAGGTTGELFF. CDR3 nucleotide sequence: TGTGCCAGCAGCGTAGGGGCTGCGGGGGGGACCACCGGGGAGCTGTTTTTT.